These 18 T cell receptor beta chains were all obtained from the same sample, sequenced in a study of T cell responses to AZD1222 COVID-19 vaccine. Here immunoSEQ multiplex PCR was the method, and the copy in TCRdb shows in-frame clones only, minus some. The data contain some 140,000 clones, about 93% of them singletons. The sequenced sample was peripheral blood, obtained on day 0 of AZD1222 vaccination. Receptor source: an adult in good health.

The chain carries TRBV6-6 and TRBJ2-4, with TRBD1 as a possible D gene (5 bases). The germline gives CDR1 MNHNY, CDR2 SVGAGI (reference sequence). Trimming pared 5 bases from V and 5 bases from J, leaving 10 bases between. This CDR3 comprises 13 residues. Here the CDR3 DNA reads TGTGCCAGCAGTACAGGTCCAGAAAACATTCAGTACTTC. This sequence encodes CASSTGPENIQYF.

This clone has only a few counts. CDR3 in amino acids: CASSLGPVNEQFF. In nucleotides, the CDR3 is TGTGCCAGCAGCTTAGGGCCCGTCAATGAGCAGTTCTTC. This rearrangement joins TRBV13 to TRBJ2-1; D is undetermined. CDR3 length: 13 residues. Trimming took 0 bases from V and 6 from J, leaving 6 bases between them. Germline V gene sequence: CDR1 PRHDT, CDR2 FYEKMQ (reference sequence).

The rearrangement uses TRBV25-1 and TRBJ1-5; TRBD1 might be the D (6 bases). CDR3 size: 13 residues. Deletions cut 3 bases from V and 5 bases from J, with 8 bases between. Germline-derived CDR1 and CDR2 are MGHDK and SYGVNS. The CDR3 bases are TGTGCCAGCAGTGATAGGGGGTATCAGCCCCAGCATTTT. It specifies CASSDRGYQPQHF.

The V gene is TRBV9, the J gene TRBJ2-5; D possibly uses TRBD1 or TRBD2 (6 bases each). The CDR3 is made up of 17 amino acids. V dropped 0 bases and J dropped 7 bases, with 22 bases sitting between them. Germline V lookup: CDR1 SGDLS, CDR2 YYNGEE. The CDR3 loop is CASSVGEAGAVPGTQYF. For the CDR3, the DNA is TGTGCCAGCAGCGTAGGGGAGGCAGGGGCCGTACCAGGGACCCAGTACTTC.

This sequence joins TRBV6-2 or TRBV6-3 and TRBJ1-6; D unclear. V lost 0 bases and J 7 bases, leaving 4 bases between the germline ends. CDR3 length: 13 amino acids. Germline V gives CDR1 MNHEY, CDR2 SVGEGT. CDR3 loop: CASSYSQNSPLHF. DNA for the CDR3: TGTGCCAGCAGTTACTCACAGAATTCACCCCTCCACTTT.

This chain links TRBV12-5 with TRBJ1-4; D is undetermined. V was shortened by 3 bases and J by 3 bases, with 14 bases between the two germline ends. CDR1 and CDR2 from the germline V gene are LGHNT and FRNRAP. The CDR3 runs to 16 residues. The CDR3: CASGFLRPRANEKLFF. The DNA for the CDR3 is TGTGCTAGTGGTTTCCTACGCCCCCGGGCTAATGAAAAACTGTTTTTT.

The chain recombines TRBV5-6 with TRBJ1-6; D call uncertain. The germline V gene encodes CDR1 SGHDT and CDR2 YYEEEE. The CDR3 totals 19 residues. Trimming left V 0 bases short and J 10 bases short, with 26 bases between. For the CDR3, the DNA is TGTGCCAGCAGCTTGGGGAGGAGGAGGGAGGAGGAAGTGGCCTCACCCCTCCACTTT. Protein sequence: CASSLGRRREEEVASPLHF.

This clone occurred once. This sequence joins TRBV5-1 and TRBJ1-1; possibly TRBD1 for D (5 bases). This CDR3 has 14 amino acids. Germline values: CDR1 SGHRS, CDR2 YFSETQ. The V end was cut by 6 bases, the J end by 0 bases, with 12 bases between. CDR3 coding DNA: TGCGCCAGCATGCAGGGCGAGATGAACACTGAAGCTTTCTTT. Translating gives CASMQGEMNTEAFF.

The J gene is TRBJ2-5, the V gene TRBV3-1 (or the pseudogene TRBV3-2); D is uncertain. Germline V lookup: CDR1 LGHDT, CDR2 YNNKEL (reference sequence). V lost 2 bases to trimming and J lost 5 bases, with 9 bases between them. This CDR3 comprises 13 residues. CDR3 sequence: CASSQLVYETQYF. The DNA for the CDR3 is TGTGCCAGCAGCCAACTAGTTTATGAGACCCAGTACTTC.

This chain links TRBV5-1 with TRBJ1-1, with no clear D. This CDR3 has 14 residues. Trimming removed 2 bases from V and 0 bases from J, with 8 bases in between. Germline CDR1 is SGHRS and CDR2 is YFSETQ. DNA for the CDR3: TGCGCCAGCAGCTTTGTAAGCTTGAACACTGAAGCTTTCTTT. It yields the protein CASSFVSLNTEAFF.

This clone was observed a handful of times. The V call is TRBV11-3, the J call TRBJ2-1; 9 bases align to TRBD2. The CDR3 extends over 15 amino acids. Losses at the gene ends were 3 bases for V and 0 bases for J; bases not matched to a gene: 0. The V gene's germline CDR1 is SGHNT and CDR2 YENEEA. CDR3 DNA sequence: TGTGCCAGCAGCTTTAGCGGGGGCTCCTACAATGAGCAGTTCTTC. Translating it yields CASSFSGGSYNEQFF.

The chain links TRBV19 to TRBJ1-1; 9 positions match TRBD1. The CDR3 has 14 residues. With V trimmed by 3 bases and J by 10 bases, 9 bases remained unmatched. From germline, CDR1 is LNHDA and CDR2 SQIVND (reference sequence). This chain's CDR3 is CASSIRGQGLVAFF. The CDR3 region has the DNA TGTGCCAGTAGTATTCGGGGACAGGGACTTGTAGCTTTCTTT.

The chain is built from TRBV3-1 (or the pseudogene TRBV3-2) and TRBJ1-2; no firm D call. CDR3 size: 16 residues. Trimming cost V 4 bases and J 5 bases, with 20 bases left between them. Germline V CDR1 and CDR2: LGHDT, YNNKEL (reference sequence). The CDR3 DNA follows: TGTGCCAGCAGCCCTTTCTCCCCGGGATTGGAATATGGCTACACCTTC. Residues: CASSPFSPGLEYGYTF.

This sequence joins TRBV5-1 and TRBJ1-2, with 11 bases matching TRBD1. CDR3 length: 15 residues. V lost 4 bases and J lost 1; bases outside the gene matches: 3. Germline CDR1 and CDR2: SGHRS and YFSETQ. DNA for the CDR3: TGCGCCAGCAGCCGAGGGACAGGGGGTAACTATGGCTACACCTTC. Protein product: CASSRGTGGNYGYTF.

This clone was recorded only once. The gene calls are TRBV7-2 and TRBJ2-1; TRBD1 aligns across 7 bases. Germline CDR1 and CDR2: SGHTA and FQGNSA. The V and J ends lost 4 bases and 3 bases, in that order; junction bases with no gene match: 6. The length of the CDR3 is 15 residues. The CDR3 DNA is TGTGCCAGCAGCTCGGGGTCAGGGGGCTACAATGAGCAGTTCTTC. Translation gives CASSSGSGGYNEQFF.

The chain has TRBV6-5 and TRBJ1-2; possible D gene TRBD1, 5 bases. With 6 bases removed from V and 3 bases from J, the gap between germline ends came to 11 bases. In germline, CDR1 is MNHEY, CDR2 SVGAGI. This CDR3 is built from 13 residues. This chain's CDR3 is CASRLQVHYGYTF. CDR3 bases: TGTGCCAGCAGATTACAGGTCCACTATGGCTACACCTTC.

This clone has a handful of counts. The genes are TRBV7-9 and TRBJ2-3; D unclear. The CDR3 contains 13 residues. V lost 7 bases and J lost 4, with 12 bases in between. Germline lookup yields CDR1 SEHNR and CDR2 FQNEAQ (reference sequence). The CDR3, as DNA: TGTGCCAGCACCATTTCGGGCGCAGATACGCAGTATTTT. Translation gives CASTISGADTQYF.

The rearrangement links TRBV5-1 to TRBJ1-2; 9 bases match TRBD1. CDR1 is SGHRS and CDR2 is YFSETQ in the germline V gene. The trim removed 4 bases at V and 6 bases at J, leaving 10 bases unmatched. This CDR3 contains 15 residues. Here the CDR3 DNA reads TGCGCCAGCAGCCACCCGGGACAGGGCGGGGATGGCTACACCTTC. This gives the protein CASSHPGQGGDGYTF.